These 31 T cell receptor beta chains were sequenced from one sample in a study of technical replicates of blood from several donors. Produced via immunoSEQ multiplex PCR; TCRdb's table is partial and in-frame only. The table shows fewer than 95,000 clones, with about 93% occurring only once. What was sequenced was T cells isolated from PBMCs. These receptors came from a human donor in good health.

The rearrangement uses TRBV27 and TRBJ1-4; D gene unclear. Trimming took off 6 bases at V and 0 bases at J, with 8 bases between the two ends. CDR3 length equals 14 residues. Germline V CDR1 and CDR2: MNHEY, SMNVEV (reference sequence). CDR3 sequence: CASSRVATNEKLFF. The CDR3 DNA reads TGTGCCAGCAGCCGGGTTGCAACTAATGAAAAACTGTTTTTT. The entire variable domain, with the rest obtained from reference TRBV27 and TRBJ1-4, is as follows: EAQVTQNPRYLITVTGKKLTVTCSQNMNHEYMSWYRQDPGLGLRQIYYSMNVEVTDKGDVPEGYKVSRKEKRNFPLILESPSPNQTSLYFCASSRVATNEKLFFGSGTQLSVL.

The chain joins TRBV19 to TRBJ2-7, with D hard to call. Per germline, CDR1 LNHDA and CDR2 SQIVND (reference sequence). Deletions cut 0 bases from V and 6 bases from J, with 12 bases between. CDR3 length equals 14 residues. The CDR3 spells CASSIEGRGGEQYF. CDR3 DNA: TGTGCCAGTAGTATAGAAGGAAGAGGCGGCGAGCAGTACTTC.

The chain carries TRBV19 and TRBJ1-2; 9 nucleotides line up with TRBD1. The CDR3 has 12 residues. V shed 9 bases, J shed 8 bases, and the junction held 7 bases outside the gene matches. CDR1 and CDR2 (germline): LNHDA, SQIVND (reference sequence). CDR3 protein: CASKTGGRGYTF. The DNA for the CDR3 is TGTGCCAGCAAAACAGGGGGCAGAGGCTACACCTTC.

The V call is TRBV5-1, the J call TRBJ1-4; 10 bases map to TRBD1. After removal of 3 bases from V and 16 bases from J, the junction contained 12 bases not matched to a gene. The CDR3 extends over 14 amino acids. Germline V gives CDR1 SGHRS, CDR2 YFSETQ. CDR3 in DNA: TGCGCCAGCAGCTCCGGGACAGGGGTCGATGGGCGGTTTTTT. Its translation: CASSSGTGVDGRFF.

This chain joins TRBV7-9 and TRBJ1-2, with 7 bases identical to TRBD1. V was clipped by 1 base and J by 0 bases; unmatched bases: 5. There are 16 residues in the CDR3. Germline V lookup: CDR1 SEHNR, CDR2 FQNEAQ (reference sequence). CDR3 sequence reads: CASSLVGQRSNYGYTF. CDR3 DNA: TGTGCCAGCAGCTTAGTGGGACAGAGATCTAACTATGGCTACACCTTC.

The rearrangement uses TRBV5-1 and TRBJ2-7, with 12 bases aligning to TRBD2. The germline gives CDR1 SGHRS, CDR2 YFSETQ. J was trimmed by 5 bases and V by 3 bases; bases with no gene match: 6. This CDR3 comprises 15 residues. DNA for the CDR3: TGCGCCAGCAGCTCTAGCGGGAGGGTTGTCCACGAGCAGTACTTC. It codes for CASSSSGRVVHEQYF.

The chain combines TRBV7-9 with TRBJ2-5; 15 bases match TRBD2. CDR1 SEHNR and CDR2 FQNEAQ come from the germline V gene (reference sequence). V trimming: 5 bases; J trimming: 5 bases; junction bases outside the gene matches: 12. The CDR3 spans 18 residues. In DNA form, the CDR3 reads TGTGCCAGCAGCCGGAAACGGACTAGCGGGGGGGCTCCGGAGACCCAGTACTTC. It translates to CASSRKRTSGGAPETQYF. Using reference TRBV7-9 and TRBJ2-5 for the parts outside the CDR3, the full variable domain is DTGVSQNPRHKITKRGQNVTFRCDPISEHNRLYWYRQTLGQGPEFLTYFQNEAQLEKSRLLSDRFSAERPKGSFSTLEIQRTEQGDSAMYLCASSRKRTSGGAPETQYFGPGTRLLVL.

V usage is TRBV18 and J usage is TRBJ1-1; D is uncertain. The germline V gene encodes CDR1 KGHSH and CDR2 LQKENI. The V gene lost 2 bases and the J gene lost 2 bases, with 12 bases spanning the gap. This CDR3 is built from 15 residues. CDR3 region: CASSPGSGRNTEAFF. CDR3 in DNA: TGTGCCAGCTCACCAGGCTCGGGGAGAAACACTGAAGCTTTCTTT.

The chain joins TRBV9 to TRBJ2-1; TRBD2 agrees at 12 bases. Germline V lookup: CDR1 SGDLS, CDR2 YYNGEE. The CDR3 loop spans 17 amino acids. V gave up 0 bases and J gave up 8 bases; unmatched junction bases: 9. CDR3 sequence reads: CASSVDPTSGSGDEQFF. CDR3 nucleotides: TGTGCCAGCAGCGTAGATCCGACTAGCGGGAGTGGGGATGAGCAGTTCTTC. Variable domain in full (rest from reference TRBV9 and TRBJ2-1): DSGVTQTPKHLITATGQRVTLRCSPRSGDLSVYWYQQSLDQGLQFLIQYYNGEERAKGNILERFSAQQFPDLHSELNLSSLELGDSALYFCASSVDPTSGSGDEQFFGPGTRLTVL.

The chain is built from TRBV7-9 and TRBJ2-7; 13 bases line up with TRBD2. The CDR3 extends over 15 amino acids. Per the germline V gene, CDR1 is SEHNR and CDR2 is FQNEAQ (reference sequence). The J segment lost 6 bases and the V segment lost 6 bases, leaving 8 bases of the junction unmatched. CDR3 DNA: TGTGCCAGCAGGGTCGGACTAGCGGGAGATGCCGAGCAGTACTTC. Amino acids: CASRVGLAGDAEQYF.

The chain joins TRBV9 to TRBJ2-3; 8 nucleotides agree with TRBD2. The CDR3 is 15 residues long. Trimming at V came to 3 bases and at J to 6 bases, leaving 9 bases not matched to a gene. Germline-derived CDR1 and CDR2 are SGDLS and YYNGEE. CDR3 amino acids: CASSEAGGGGDTQYF. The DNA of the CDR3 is TGTGCCAGCAGCGAGGCGGGGGGTGGAGGGGATACGCAGTATTTT.

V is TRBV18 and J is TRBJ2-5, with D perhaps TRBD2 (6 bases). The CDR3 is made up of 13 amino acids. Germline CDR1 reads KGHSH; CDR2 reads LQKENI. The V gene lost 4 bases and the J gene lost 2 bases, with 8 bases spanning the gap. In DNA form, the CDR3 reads TGTGCCAGCTCACGGGGGGAACAAGAGACCCAGTACTTC. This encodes CASSRGEQETQYF. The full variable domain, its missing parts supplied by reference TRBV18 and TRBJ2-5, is NAGVMQNPRHLVRRRGQEARLRCSPMKGHSHVYWYRQLPEEGLKFMVYLQKENIIDESGMPKERFSAEFPKEGPSILRIQQVVRGDSAAYFCASSRGEQETQYFGPGTRLLVL.

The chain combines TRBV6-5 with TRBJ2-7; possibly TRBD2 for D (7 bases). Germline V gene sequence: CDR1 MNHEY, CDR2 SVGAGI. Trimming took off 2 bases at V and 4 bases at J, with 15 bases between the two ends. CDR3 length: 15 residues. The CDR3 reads CASSYGGGLRYEQYF. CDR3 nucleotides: TGTGCCAGCAGTTACGGGGGGGGGCTTCGATACGAGCAGTACTTC.

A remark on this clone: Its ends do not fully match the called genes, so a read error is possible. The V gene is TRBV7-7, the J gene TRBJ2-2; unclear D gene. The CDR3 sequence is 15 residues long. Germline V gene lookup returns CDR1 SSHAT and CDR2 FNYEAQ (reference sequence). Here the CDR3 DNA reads TGTGCTAGCAGCTTAGGACGAGACCGGGCCGGGGAGCTGTTTTTT. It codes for CASSLGRDRAGELFF.

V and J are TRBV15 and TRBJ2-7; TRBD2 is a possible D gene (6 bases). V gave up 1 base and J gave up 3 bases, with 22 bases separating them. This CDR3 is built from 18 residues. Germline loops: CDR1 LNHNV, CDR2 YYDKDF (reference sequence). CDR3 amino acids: CATSRVYRDFLLIYEQYF. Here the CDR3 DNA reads TGTGCCACCAGCAGAGTTTACCGGGACTTCCTATTAATCTACGAGCAGTACTTC.

The CDR3: CASSLRPGATNEKLFF. CDR3 nucleotide sequence: TGTGCCAGCAGTTTAAGACCGGGTGCAACTAATGAAAAACTGTTTTTT. The chain has TRBV28 and TRBJ1-4, with unresolved D. The V gene's germline CDR1 is MDHEN and CDR2 SYDVKM. V was pared by 2 bases and J by 0 bases, with 10 bases between. The CDR3 totals 16 residues.

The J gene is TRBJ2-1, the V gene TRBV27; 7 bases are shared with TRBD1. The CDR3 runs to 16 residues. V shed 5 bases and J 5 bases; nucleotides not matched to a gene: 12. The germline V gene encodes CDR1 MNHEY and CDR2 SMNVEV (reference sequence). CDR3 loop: CASSTFTGAANNEQFF. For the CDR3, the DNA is TGTGCCAGCAGTACGTTTACAGGGGCCGCCAACAATGAGCAGTTCTTC.

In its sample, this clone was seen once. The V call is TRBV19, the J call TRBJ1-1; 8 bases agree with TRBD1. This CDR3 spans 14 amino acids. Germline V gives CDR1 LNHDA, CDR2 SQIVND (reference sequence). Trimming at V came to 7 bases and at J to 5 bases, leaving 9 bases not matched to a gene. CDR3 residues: CASTSRGPDTEAFF. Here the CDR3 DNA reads TGTGCCAGTACGTCCAGGGGGCCCGATACTGAAGCTTTCTTT. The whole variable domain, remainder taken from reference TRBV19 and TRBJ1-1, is DGGITQSPKYLFRKEGQNVTLSCEQNLNHDAMYWYRQDPGQGLRLIYYSQIVNDFQKGDIAEGYSVSREKKESFPLTVTSAQKNPTAFYLCASTSRGPDTEAFFGQGTRLTVV.

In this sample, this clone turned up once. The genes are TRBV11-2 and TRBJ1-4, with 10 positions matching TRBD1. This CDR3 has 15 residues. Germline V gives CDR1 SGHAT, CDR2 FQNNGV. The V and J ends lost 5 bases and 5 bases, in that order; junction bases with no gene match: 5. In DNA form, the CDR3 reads TGTGCCAGCAGCCCCAGACAGGGGGCCAATGAAAAACTGTTTTTT. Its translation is CASSPRQGANEKLFF.

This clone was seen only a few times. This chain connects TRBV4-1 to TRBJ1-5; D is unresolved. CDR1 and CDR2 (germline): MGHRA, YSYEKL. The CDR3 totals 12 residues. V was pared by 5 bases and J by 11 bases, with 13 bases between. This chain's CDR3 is CASSLDGIAQHF. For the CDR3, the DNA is TGCGCCAGCAGCTTGGACGGGATAGCCCAGCATTTT.

CDR3 bases: TGTGCCAGCTCGCCGACTCAAGAGACCCAGTACTTC. Translation gives CASSPTQETQYF. The chain couples TRBV6-1 to TRBJ2-5; unclear D gene. Trimming shortened V by 8 bases and J by 2 bases, and 9 bases separated the two germline ends. The germline V gene encodes CDR1 MNHNS and CDR2 SASEGT. The CDR3 length is 12 residues.

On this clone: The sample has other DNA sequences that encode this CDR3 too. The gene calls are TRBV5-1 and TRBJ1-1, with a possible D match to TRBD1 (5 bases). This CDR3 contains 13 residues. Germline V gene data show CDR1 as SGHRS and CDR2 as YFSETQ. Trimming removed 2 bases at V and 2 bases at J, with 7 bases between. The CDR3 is CASSFQGNTEAFF. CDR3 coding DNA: TGCGCCAGCAGCTTTCAGGGCAACACTGAAGCTTTCTTT.

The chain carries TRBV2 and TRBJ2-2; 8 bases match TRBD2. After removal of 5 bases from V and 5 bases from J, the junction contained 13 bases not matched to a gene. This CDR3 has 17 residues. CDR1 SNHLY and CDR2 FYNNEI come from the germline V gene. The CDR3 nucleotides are TGTGCCAGCAGTCGCGGGACTAGGGGGGGAGGGACCGGGGAGCTGTTTTTT. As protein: CASSRGTRGGGTGELFF.

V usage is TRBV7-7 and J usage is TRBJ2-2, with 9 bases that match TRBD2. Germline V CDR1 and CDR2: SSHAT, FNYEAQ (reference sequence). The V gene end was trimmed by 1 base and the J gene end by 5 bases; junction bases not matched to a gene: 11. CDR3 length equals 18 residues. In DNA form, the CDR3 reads TGTGCCAGCAGCTTAGTAGGGCGCGGGAGGGCCATGACCGGGGAGCTGTTTTTT. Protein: CASSLVGRGRAMTGELFF.

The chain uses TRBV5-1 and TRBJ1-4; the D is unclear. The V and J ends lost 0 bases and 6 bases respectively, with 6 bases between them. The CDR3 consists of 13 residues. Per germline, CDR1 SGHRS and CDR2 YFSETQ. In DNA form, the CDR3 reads TGCGCCAGCAGCTTGGGAGTGGATGAAAAACTGTTTTTT. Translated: CASSLGVDEKLFF.

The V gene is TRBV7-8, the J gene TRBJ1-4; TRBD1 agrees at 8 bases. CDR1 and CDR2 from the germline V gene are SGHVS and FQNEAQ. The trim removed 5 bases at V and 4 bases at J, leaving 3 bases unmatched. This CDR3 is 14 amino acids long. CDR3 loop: CASSPGQVNEKLFF. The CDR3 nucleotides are TGTGCCAGCAGCCCGGGACAGGTTAATGAAAAACTGTTTTTT.

CDR3 residues: CASSLRGAWETQYF. As DNA, the CDR3 is TGTGCCAGCAGCTTGCGGGGGGCTTGGGAGACCCAGTACTTC. This sequence joins TRBV7-9 and TRBJ2-5; 8 nucleotides match TRBD2. Germline trimming cut 3 bases from V and 5 bases from J; bases unmatched to any gene: 5. The V gene's germline CDR1 is SEHNR and CDR2 FQNEAQ (reference sequence). This CDR3 comprises 14 residues.

DNA of the CDR3: TGTGCCAGCAGCCAGCTGGGACAGTCCGCTAACTATGGCTACACCTTC. It yields the protein CASSQLGQSANYGYTF. This chain links TRBV14 with TRBJ1-2, with TRBD1 identical over 7 bases. CDR3 length: 16 residues. The junction had 7 bases not matched to a gene; V was cut back by 3 bases and J by 0 bases. The germline gives CDR1 SGHDN, CDR2 FVKESK.

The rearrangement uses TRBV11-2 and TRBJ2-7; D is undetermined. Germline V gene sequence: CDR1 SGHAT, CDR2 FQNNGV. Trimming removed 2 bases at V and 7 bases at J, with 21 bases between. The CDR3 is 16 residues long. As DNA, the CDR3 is TGTGCCAGCAGCTTATTCTCCGAGACTGAAATCTTTGAGCAGTACTTC. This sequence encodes CASSLFSETEIFEQYF.

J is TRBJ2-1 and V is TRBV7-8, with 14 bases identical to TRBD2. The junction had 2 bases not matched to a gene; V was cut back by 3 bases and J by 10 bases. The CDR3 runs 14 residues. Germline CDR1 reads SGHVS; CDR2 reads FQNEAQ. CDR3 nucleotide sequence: TGTGCCAGCAGCTTCCGGACTAGCGGGGGGGAGCAGTTCTTC. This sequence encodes CASSFRTSGGEQFF.

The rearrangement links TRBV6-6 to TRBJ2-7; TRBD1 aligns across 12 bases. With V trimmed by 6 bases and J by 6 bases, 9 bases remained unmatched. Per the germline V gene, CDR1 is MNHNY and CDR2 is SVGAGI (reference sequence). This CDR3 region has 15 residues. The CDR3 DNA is TGTGCCAGCAGCACCGACCGGGACAGGGGGCCCGAGCAGTACTTC. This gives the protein CASSTDRDRGPEQYF.